Here is one TCR beta chain with its context. The table came from immunoSEQ multiplex PCR; TCRdb's copy has only in-frame clones and leaves some out. The table has about 13,000 clones, 79% seen once; the top ten hold around 12%. Germline V lookup: CDR1 MNHEY, CDR2 SVGAGI. The J segment lost 10 bases and the V segment lost 0 bases, leaving 6 bases of the junction unmatched. The CDR3 extends over 14 amino acids. This specimen belongs to a study of technical replicates of blood from a handful of donors. The gene calls are TRBV6-5 and TRBJ2-1; 7 positions match TRBD2. The clonotype was recovered from a human donor in good health. The source material was PBMCs. The CDR3 nucleotides are TGTGCCAGCAGTTACTCGGCTAGCGGTGGGGAGCAGTTCTTC. It encodes CASSYSASGGEQFF.